These 23 T cell receptor beta chains were all obtained from the same sample, sequenced in a study of blood T cell dynamics during melanoma immunotherapy. Time point in this sample: week 3, after first cycle of checkpoint inhibitor. Using immunoSEQ multiplex PCR, the repertoire was profiled, and TCRdb retains in-frame clones only, with some absent. The sample holds about 7,600 clones, about 83% seen once. The source was blood, collected from a patient treated with checkpoint blockade. All receptors derive from a human donor with melanoma.

The chain combines TRBV6-5 with TRBJ1-1, with D possibly being TRBD1 (6 bases). Per the germline V gene, CDR1 is MNHEY and CDR2 is SVGAGI. The length of the CDR3 is 15 residues. V was shortened by 6 bases and J by 1 base, with 15 bases between the two germline ends. The CDR3 here is CASRKIGQPNTEAFF. In nucleotides, the CDR3 is TGTGCCAGCAGAAAAATAGGACAGCCGAACACTGAAGCTTTCTTT.

The CDR3: CAWSDGANTEAFF. In DNA form, the CDR3 reads TGTGCCTGGAGCGACGGGGCGAACACTGAAGCTTTCTTT. The chain uses TRBV30 and TRBJ1-1, with D perhaps matching TRBD1 (5 bases). Looked up from germline, CDR1 is GTSNPN and CDR2 is SVGIG (reference sequence). This CDR3 is built from 13 residues. V was pared by 3 bases and J by 1 base, with 9 bases between.

The table lists this clone with a count of one. The rearrangement links TRBV6-5 to TRBJ1-3; the D gene is possibly TRBD1 (5 bases). With 4 bases removed from V and 2 bases from J, the gap between germline ends came to 15 bases. Germline CDR1 and CDR2: MNHEY and SVGAGI. The CDR3 contains 16 residues. The CDR3 spells CASSSRPRGAGNTIYF. CDR3 coding DNA: TGTGCCAGCAGTTCACGTCCCCGGGGCGCTGGAAACACCATATATTTT.

The V gene is TRBV6-1, the J gene TRBJ1-2; 8 positions agree with TRBD1. Germline CDR1 and CDR2: MNHNS and SASEGT. J gave up 8 bases and V 8 bases, and 7 bases lay outside the gene matches. The CDR3 totals 12 residues. CDR3 amino acids: CASSGQGWGYTF. In DNA, the CDR3 is TGTGCCAGCTCCGGACAGGGATGGGGCTACACCTTC.

V gene TRBV9 combines with J gene TRBJ1-6; D is uncertain. Germline V gene sequence: CDR1 SGDLS, CDR2 YYNGEE. The CDR3 has 13 amino acids. V was trimmed by 0 bases and J by 10 bases, leaving 8 bases between them. This CDR3 reads CASSVEPQSPLHF. The DNA of the CDR3 is TGTGCCAGCAGCGTAGAGCCCCAGTCACCCCTCCACTTT.

V is TRBV5-1 and J is TRBJ1-1; D remains ambiguous. Germline CDR1 reads SGHRS; CDR2 reads YFSETQ. CDR3 length equals 13 residues. V was trimmed by 1 base and J by 6 bases, leaving 10 bases between them. CDR3 residues: CASSLKGSAEAFF. As DNA, the CDR3 is TGCGCCAGCAGCTTGAAGGGCTCCGCTGAAGCTTTCTTT.

The chain employs TRBV7-2 and TRBJ1-1; TRBD1 agrees at 7 bases. Losses at the gene ends were 5 bases for V and 5 bases for J; bases not matched to a gene: 8. The CDR3 runs to 14 residues. From germline, CDR1 is SGHTA and CDR2 FQGNSA. The CDR3 DNA reads TGTGCCAGCAGCGTACAGGGGCGATGGACTGAAGCTTTCTTT. This translates into CASSVQGRWTEAFF.

This clone was found once. The V call is TRBV7-9, the J call TRBJ1-3, with D perhaps TRBD1 (6 bases). Germline V gene lookup returns CDR1 SEHNR and CDR2 FQNEAQ (reference sequence). V lost 7 bases to trimming and J lost 4 bases, with 14 bases between them. The length of the CDR3 is 14 residues. The CDR3 loop reads CASKYSGDGNTIYF. DNA for the CDR3: TGTGCCAGCAAATACTCAGGGGACGGAAACACCATATATTTT.

V gene TRBV7-6 combines with J gene TRBJ2-5; D remains unclear. The better agreement between TRBJ2-7 and the DNA end casts doubt on the J call. Germline V gene data show CDR1 as SGHVS and CDR2 as FNYEAQ. The CDR3 is 15 residues long. CDR3 coding DNA: TGTGCCAGCAGCTTAGGGGCTCCCAGCTCCTACGAGCAGTACTTC. Its translation: CASSLGAPSSYEQYF.

The V and J genes are TRBV11-2 and TRBJ1-1, with D possibly TRBD1 on 5 matching bases. CDR1 and CDR2 from the germline V gene are SGHAT and FQNNGV. Trimming cost V 6 bases and J 11 bases, with 22 bases left between them. The CDR3 spans 14 residues. CDR3 protein: CASSFGVRDFMAFF. In DNA, the CDR3 is TGTGCCAGCAGTTTCGGGGTCAGGGACTTCATGGCTTTCTTT.

This clone was counted only a few times. This chain links TRBV21-1 with TRBJ1-6. TRBV21-1 is termed a pseudogene. CDR3 length equals 14 residues. CDR3 loop: CATRRKGYNSPLHF. The CDR3 DNA sequence: TGTGCCACCCGCCGGAAAGGGTATAATTCACCCCTCCACTTT.

The J gene is TRBJ1-1, the V gene TRBV28, with 9 bases matching TRBD1. V trimming: 5 bases; J trimming: 4 bases; junction bases outside the gene matches: 8. Germline assignment: CDR1 MDHEN and CDR2 SYDVKM. The CDR3 loop spans 15 amino acids. This CDR3 reads CASSPHRGQGTEAFF. The CDR3 DNA follows: TGTGCCAGCAGTCCCCACAGGGGGCAGGGCACTGAAGCTTTCTTT.

V is TRBV5-4 and J is TRBJ2-7, with D unclear. Germline V CDR1 and CDR2: SGHNT, YYREEE (reference sequence). Trimming stripped 0 bases from V and 3 bases from J, with 4 bases between. This CDR3 contains 12 residues. CDR3: CASSLGVYEQYF. The CDR3 nucleotides read TGTGCCAGCAGCTTGGGAGTCTACGAGCAGTACTTC.

This chain connects TRBV13 to TRBJ1-5; the D is unclear. Germline-derived CDR1 and CDR2 are PRHDT and FYEKMQ (reference sequence). This CDR3 spans 14 amino acids. Between the trimmed V and J ends, which lost 5 bases and 0 bases, there was a span of 8 bases. CDR3 DNA sequence: TGTGCCAGCAGCCCGCGGGGTAGCAATCAGCCCCAGCATTTT. Protein sequence: CASSPRGSNQPQHF.

The chain joins TRBV5-1 to TRBJ1-4; D remains ambiguous. Germline V gene lookup returns CDR1 SGHRS and CDR2 YFSETQ. Trimming shortened V by 1 base and J by 0 bases, and 4 bases separated the two germline ends. The CDR3 is 14 residues long. CDR3 region: CASSLYATNEKLFF. The CDR3 DNA reads TGCGCCAGCAGCTTGTATGCAACTAATGAAAAACTGTTTTTT.

This clone is a singleton in its sample. V and J are TRBV5-1 and TRBJ2-1; 9 bases are shared with TRBD2. V shed 1 base, J shed 7 bases, and the junction held 3 bases outside the gene matches. Germline values: CDR1 SGHRS, CDR2 YFSETQ. The CDR3 runs to 14 residues. Here the CDR3 DNA reads TGCGCCAGCAGCTTGTTCCTAGCGGGGAATGAGCAGTTCTTC. It translates to CASSLFLAGNEQFF.

The chain links TRBV5-1 to TRBJ2-7; D possibly corresponds to TRBD1 (6 bases). The CDR3 sequence is 15 residues long. Germline CDR1 SGHRS, CDR2 YFSETQ. Trimming took off 4 bases at V and 7 bases at J, with 21 bases between the two ends. The CDR3: CASSRGDTLGEEQYF. The CDR3 nucleotides read TGCGCCAGCAGCCGAGGGGACACCCTAGGAGAGGAGCAGTACTTC. The full variable domain, its missing parts supplied by reference TRBV5-1 and TRBJ2-7, is KAGVTQTPRYLIKTRGQQVTLSCSPISGHRSVSWYQQTPGQGLQFLFEYFSETQRNKGNFPGRFSGRQFSNSRSEMNVSTLELGDSALYLCASSRGDTLGEEQYFGPGTRLTVT.

V is TRBV5-1 and J is TRBJ1-1, with D possibly TRBD1 on 5 matching bases. Germline values: CDR1 SGHRS, CDR2 YFSETQ. This CDR3 spans 12 amino acids. The V gene lost 0 bases and the J gene lost 9 bases, with 9 bases spanning the gap. Here the CDR3 DNA reads TGCGCCAGCAGCTTGGAAGGGGAGAAAGCTTTCTTT. As protein: CASSLEGEKAFF.

The chain employs TRBV6-1 and TRBJ2-7, with 10 bases identical to TRBD2. The V gene end was trimmed by 0 bases and the J gene end by 0 bases; junction bases not matched to a gene: 8. This CDR3 comprises 18 residues. Germline CDR1 MNHNS, CDR2 SASEGT. The CDR3 region is CASSEALGLAELSYEQYF. CDR3 DNA: TGTGCCAGCAGTGAAGCGTTAGGACTAGCGGAACTCTCCTACGAGCAGTACTTC.

The chain employs TRBV7-2 and TRBJ2-1; no reliable D call. Trimming took 1 base from V and 4 from J, leaving 11 bases between them. The CDR3 sequence is 15 residues long. Germline loops: CDR1 SGHTA, CDR2 FQGNSA. CDR3 sequence (DNA): TGTGCCAGCAGCTTAGTAGTGGGCTCATACAATGAGCAGTTCTTC. Amino acid sequence: CASSLVVGSYNEQFF.

V usage is TRBV7-6 and J usage is TRBJ2-7, with 9 bases matching TRBD1. Germline CDR1 and CDR2: SGHVS and FNYEAQ. The V and J ends lost 6 bases and 4 bases, in that order; junction bases with no gene match: 7. The CDR3 is 14 residues long. DNA of the CDR3: TGTGCCAGCAGTCCCGGGACAGGGAGTTACGAGCAGTACGTC. The encoded protein is CASSPGTGSYEQYV.

This rearrangement joins TRBV6-6 to TRBJ1-5; D may be TRBD1 (6 bases). This CDR3 spans 15 amino acids. Germline values: CDR1 MNHNY, CDR2 SVGAGI (reference sequence). V was clipped by 2 bases and J by 6 bases, with 14 bases between them. The chain's CDR3 is CASSYGAGARQPQHF. CDR3 nucleotide sequence: TGTGCCAGCAGTTACGGGGCAGGGGCTCGTCAGCCCCAGCATTTT.

As DNA, the CDR3 is TGCGCCAGCAGCCTAAACCAGGGGGCGGAAGCTTTCTTT. Translating it yields CASSLNQGAEAFF. V and J are TRBV5-1 and TRBJ1-1; TRBD1 matches at 8 bases. Germline CDR1 SGHRS, CDR2 YFSETQ. The CDR3 runs to 13 residues. V dropped 4 bases and J dropped 8; count of bases not matched to a gene: 7.